This entry concerns a single T cell receptor beta chain. Enrollment of patients from Seattle took place during active infection, with longitudinal follow-up. This sample was included in a study of blood T cell repertoires in COVID-19. At the level of the study: The United States, Italy and Spain provided the acute and convalescent COVID-19 samples. PBMCs, B-cell-depleted T cells, or T cells were the source of the cDNA or gDNA that made up the material.

From germline, CDR1 is KGHSH and CDR2 LQKENI. The CDR3 totals 15 residues. Trimming cost V 6 bases and J 2 bases, with 14 bases left between them. Original processing methods: Amplification of reference gene primers provided the estimated nucleated cell counts. The protocol was immunoSEQ multiplex PCR, while the TCRdb copy is restricted to in-frame clones and leaves out a portion. V, J and clone size are those of that table, while D and trimming were read from the DNA. The sample yields over 85,000 clones, 80% to 90% seen once. The chain has TRBV18 and TRBJ1-3, with D hard to call. The source is a human donor with COVID-19, enrolled during active disease. The donor label of this sample is uncertain. The sequenced material came from peripheral blood. For the CDR3, the DNA is TGTGCCAGCTCCGATGGGTGGACTCCTGGAAACACCATATATTTT. This codes for CASSDGWTPGNTIYF. The complete variable domain, with remaining parts taken from reference TRBV18 and TRBJ1-3, reads NAGVMQNPRHLVRRRGQEARLRCSPMKGHSHVYWYRQLPEEGLKFMVYLQKENIIDESGMPKERFSAEFPKEGPSILRIQQVVRGDSAAYFCASSDGWTPGNTIYFGEGSWLTVV.